What follows are 8 T cell receptor beta chains derived from one specimen sequenced in a study of neurological immune-mediated disorders. Each CDR3 protein is one row after TCRdb ran MiXCR on the 5' RACE reads. The sample records about 55,000 distinct CDR3 sequences, 4% being singletons. Sequencing was done on a sample of CD4+ T cells from blood. The origin of the receptors is a middle-aged woman with multiple sclerosis.

This clonotype was counted many times. The chain combines TRBV11-1 with TRBJ2-5, with TRBD2 as a possible D gene (5 bases). The germline CDR1 and CDR2 sequences are SGHAT and FQDESV (reference sequence). Trimming took off 5 bases at V and 5 bases at J, with 27 bases between the two ends. This CDR3 comprises 18 residues. The CDR3 protein is CASSLWGVIVCLGETQYF. CDR3 DNA sequence: TGTGCCAGCAGCCTATGGGGAGTAATCGTCTGCCTGGGGGAGACCCAGTACTTC.

This clonotype was found many times. Germline and junction disagree at one end, which may indicate a read error. For the CDR3, the DNA is TGTGCCAGCAGTTCGGGGACGCCGGCCATCTTC. This gives the protein CASSSGTPAIF. The chain employs TRBV12-3 or TRBV12-4 and TRBJ1-2; possibly TRBD1 for D (5 bases). The CDR3 spans 11 residues.

The sample holds many counts of this clonotype. The rearrangement links TRBV4-1 to TRBJ2-7; 10 bases match TRBD2. Germline V lookup: CDR1 MGHRA, CDR2 YSYEKL. The CDR3 length is 16 residues. Losses at the gene ends were 4 bases for V and 6 bases for J; bases not matched to a gene: 12. CDR3 sequence reads: CASSREKTSGASEQYF. The CDR3 bases are TGCGCCAGCAGCCGAGAAAAAACTAGCGGGGCCTCCGAGCAGTACTTC.

This clonotype was recorded at least ten times. The rearrangement joins TRBV20-1 to TRBJ2-4, with 7 bases aligning to TRBD1. The CDR3 runs to 13 residues. Looked up from germline, CDR1 is DFQATT and CDR2 is SNEGSKA (reference sequence). The V gene end was trimmed by 7 bases and the J gene end by 3 bases; junction bases not matched to a gene: 6. Here the CDR3 reads CSGTQGRKNIQYF. The DNA of the CDR3 is TGCAGTGGCACACAGGGGCGCAAAAACATTCAGTACTTC.

This clonotype showed up many times. CDR3 amino acids: CSVEAGQDYGYTF. The CDR3 region has the DNA TGCAGCGTTGAAGCCGGACAGGACTATGGCTACACCTTC. This chain connects TRBV29-1 to TRBJ1-2; 7 positions agree with TRBD1. Germline V CDR1 and CDR2: SQVTM, ANQGSEA. After removal of 1 base from V and 3 bases from J, the junction contained 2 bases not matched to a gene. This CDR3 has 13 residues.

This clonotype has a count of ten or more. The chain uses TRBV11-1 and TRBJ1-3; no clear D. The CDR3 is made up of 16 amino acids. Trimming took off 5 bases at V and 2 bases at J, with 16 bases between the two ends. Per germline, CDR1 SGHAT and CDR2 FQDESV (reference sequence). The chain's CDR3 is CASSPSQTLTGNTIYF. For the CDR3, the DNA is TGTGCCAGCAGCCCGTCTCAGACGTTAACTGGAAACACCATATATTTT.

This clonotype has a count of ten or more. V usage is TRBV7-2 and J usage is TRBJ2-1, with 8 positions matching TRBD2. The CDR3 extends over 15 amino acids. V shed 2 bases, J shed 6 bases, and the junction held 6 bases outside the gene matches. From germline, CDR1 is SGHTA and CDR2 FQGNSA. The CDR3 sequence is CASSLSGGRINEQFF. The CDR3 bases are TGTGCCAGCAGCTTAAGCGGGGGTAGGATCAATGAGCAGTTCTTC.

This clonotype was counted many times. The chain joins TRBV7-2 to TRBJ1-3; D is ambiguous. The CDR3 has 15 residues. V lost 1 base and J 0 bases, leaving 7 bases between the germline ends. Germline V gene lookup returns CDR1 SGHTA and CDR2 FQGNSA. CDR3: CASSLVASSGNTIYF. DNA for the CDR3: TGTGCCAGCAGCTTAGTGGCGAGCTCTGGAAACACCATATATTTT. Supplemented by reference TRBV7-2 and TRBJ1-3, the full variable domain reads GAGVSQSPSNKVTEKGKDVELRCDPISGHTALYWYRQSLGQGLEFLIYFQGNSAPDKSGLPSDRFSAERTGGSVSTLTIQRTQQEDSAVYLCASSLVASSGNTIYFGEGSWLTVV.